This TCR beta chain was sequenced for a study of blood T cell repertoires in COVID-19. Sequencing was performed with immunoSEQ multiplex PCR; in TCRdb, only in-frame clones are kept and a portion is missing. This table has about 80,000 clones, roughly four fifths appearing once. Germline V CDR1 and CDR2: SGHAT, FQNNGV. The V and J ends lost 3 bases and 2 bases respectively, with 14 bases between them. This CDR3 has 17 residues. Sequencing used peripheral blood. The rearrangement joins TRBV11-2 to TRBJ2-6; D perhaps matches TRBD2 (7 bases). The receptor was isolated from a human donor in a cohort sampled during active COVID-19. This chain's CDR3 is CASSFRGAQAGANVLTF. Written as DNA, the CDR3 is TGTGCCAGCAGCTTTCGGGGGGCACAAGCTGGGGCCAACGTCCTGACTTTC.